This T cell receptor beta chain stems from a study of T-cell reconstitution after alpha-beta-depleted transplantation in children. During its preparation, the TCRbeta library received unique molecular identifiers. TCRdb re-called the PCR reads with MiXCR, one entry per CDR3 protein. Of around 410,000 distinct CDR3 sequences in the sample, approximately 10% were seen once. This clonotype was seen only a few times. The receptor was isolated from a human donor who donated a stem cell graft to a child with acute myeloid leukemia. The starting material was PBMCs from the stem cell graft donor, obtained from the stem cell graft.

In nucleotides, the CDR3 is TGTGCCAGCAGTTACAATCGTCCTAGCGGGGACTACAATGAGCAGTTCTTC. Translating it yields CASSYNRPSGDYNEQFF. The chain joins TRBV6-5 to TRBJ2-1; 9 positions match TRBD2. The junction had 8 bases not matched to a gene; V was cut back by 2 bases and J by 3 bases. Germline V gene sequence: CDR1 MNHEY, CDR2 SVGAGI. This CDR3 is 17 amino acids long.